These T cell receptor beta chains were read from a single sample in a study of CD4 T cells in relation to SARS-CoV-2 and coronaviruses. Antigen specificity for these receptors is unknown. Assay used: immunoSEQ multiplex PCR; TCRdb lists only in-frame clones, some missing. The table has 38,000 or so clones, 77% seen once. The material sequenced was memory CD4+ T cells from PBMCs, cultured in vitro. The receptors here all came from an adult with COVID-19. Each CDR3 is given with its conserved first and last residue. Each record gives: V gene, D gene, clone size, J gene, CDR3 DNA, CDR3 protein. A D gene is named only where the DNA matches it firmly. For some rows the clone size is stated as once, few or many, or as a class when expanded; others skip it.

TRBV11-3	NA	NA	TRBJ2-3	TGTGCCAGCAGCTCTGGCGAGAACAGATACACAGATACGCAGTATTTT	CASSSGENRYTDTQYF
TRBV4-1	NA	few	TRBJ1-1	TGCGCCAGCAGCCAAGTAAGGGTCACTGAAGCTTTCTTT	CASSQVRVTEAFF
TRBV10-3	NA	few	TRBJ2-7	TGTGCCATCAGTGAGTCAATGGTAGGGCGGGGACGCCTATACGAGCAGTACTTC	CAISESMVGRGRLYEQYF
TRBV19	TRBD1	NA	TRBJ2-6	TGTGCCGCCGGACAGGGGAGCTCTGGGGCCAACGTCCTGACTTTC	CAAGQGSSGANVLTF
TRBV28	NA	NA	TRBJ2-7	TGTGCCAGCAGTCTCCGGATAAATTTAAGCTACGAGCAGTACTTC	CASSLRINLSYEQYF
TRBV13	TRBD1	NA	TRBJ2-7	TGTGCCAGCAGCAAGGCGGGCAGGGGGACCTACGAGCAGTACTTC	CASSKAGRGTYEQYF
TRBV20-1	NA	NA	TRBJ1-4	TGCAGTGCTAGAGATGAAAAACTGTTTTTT	CSARDEKLFF
TRBV27	NA	NA	TRBJ2-1	TGTGCCAGCAGTCAAGGTTGGGCCCGGAGCAATGAGCAGTTCTTC	CASSQGWARSNEQFF
TRBV27	NA	NA	TRBJ1-4	TGTGCCAGCAGCTACGGGGGATTTAATGAAAAACTGTTTTTT	CASSYGGFNEKLFF
TRBV6-5	NA	NA	TRBJ2-7	TGTGCCAGCAGTCGCCCCGGGACGGGACTTTACGAGCAGTACTTC	CASSRPGTGLYEQYF
TRBV5-1	NA	NA	TRBJ2-7	TGCGCCAGCAGCTTGGGGGCCTACGAGCAGTACTTC	CASSLGAYEQYF
TRBV5-1	TRBD1	once	TRBJ2-3	TGCGCCAGCAGCGTAAACAGGGGGACCCGCACAGATACGCAGTATTTT	CASSVNRGTRTDTQYF
TRBV7-2	TRBD1	few	TRBJ1-1	TGTGCCAGCAGCGGGACAGGGCGGGCTGAAGCTTTCTTT	CASSGTGRAEAFF
TRBV4-1	NA	NA	TRBJ2-7	TGCGCCAGCAGCCAAACTGGGCCGTACGAGCAGTACTTC	CASSQTGPYEQYF
TRBV5-6	NA	NA	TRBJ2-2	TGTGCCAGCAGCTTCGGCCAGACCGGGGAGCTGTTTTTT	CASSFGQTGELFF
TRBV5-1	TRBD2	NA	TRBJ2-3	TGCGCCAGCAGCCAATCTTATAGGACTAGCGGGAGAGACCCTACGCAGTATTTT	CASSQSYRTSGRDPTQYF
TRBV27	NA	NA	TRBJ2-7	TGTGCCAGCAGGGAAAGAGGCGGTTCCTACGAGCAGTACTTC	CASRERGGSYEQYF
TRBV30	NA	NA	TRBJ2-5	TGTGCCTGGAGTACCGGACAGGGAGGGCAAGAGACCCAGTACTTC	CAWSTGQGGQETQYF
TRBV27	NA	NA	TRBJ2-1	TGTGCCAGCAGTTTTTATCCCAGCGAGGGTTACAATGAGCAGTTCTTC	CASSFYPSEGYNEQFF
TRBV15	NA	NA	TRBJ2-7	TGTGCCACCAGCTCTAGGGGGAGCGAGCAGTACTTC	CATSSRGSEQYF
TRBV7-2	TRBD1	NA	TRBJ2-7	TGTGCCAGCAGCATGACAGGGTCCTCCTACGAGCAGTACTTC	CASSMTGSSYEQYF
TRBV25-1	TRBD2	NA	TRBJ2-2	TGTGCCAGCTCGGGCCTAGCGGGTTACACCGGGGAGCTGTTTTTT	CASSGLAGYTGELFF
TRBV5-5	TRBD1	NA	TRBJ1-4	TGTGCCAGCAGCTTGGGGGGACAGGGCAATGAAAAACTGTTTTTT	CASSLGGQGNEKLFF
TRBV5-1	NA	NA	TRBJ2-5	TGCGCCAGCAGCTTTGGAAGAGAGACCCAGTACTTC	CASSFGRETQYF
TRBV13	TRBD2	once	TRBJ2-1	TGTGCCAGCAGCTTCTACCCTAGCGGGAGTAGTTCGGATGAGCAGTTCTTC	CASSFYPSGSSSDEQFF
TRBV28	NA	NA	TRBJ1-5	TGTGCCAGCAGTTTCGGGACAACCGGACAAACTAATCAGCCCCAGCATTTT	CASSFGTTGQTNQPQHF
TRBV21-1	NA	once	TRBJ2-3	TGTGCCAGCAGCAAAGTTAGCCTAGCGGACACAGATACGCAGTATTTT	CASSKVSLADTDTQYF
TRBV3-1/TRBV3-2	NA	NA	TRBJ2-6	TGTGCCAGCAGCCAACGGTTAAGGCGCTCTGGGGCCAACGTCCTGACTTTC	CASSQRLRRSGANVLTF
TRBV27	NA	few	TRBJ1-2	TGTGCCAGCAGATCCTCACGATTAACAGGGTCTTCCTATGGCTACACCTTC	CASRSSRLTGSSYGYTF
TRBV6-1	NA	NA	TRBJ2-5	TGTGCCAGCAGTGGCGGGACCCCATACAATCAAGAGACCCAGTACTTC	CASSGGTPYNQETQYF
TRBV4-1	NA	NA	TRBJ2-4	TGCGCCAGCAGCCAAGGTAGCCCCTTGGGGTCCAAAAACATTCAGTACTTC	CASSQGSPLGSKNIQYF
TRBV5-1	NA	NA	TRBJ2-5	TGCGCCAGCAGCCCGGCGAGGGGCGGCGGAGAGACCCAGTACTTC	CASSPARGGGETQYF
TRBV30	NA	NA	TRBJ2-3	TGTGCCTGGAGTTTCAGGGGAGGAACAGATACGCAGTATTTT	CAWSFRGGTDTQYF
TRBV7-8	TRBD1	NA	TRBJ1-1	TGTGCCAGCAGACCCGGGACCCCACGGGACAGGGGGCGGACTGAAGCTTTCTTT	CASRPGTPRDRGRTEAFF
TRBV13	TRBD1	NA	TRBJ2-5	TGTGCCAGCAGCTCAGGGGGGACCCAGTACTTC	CASSSGGTQYF
TRBV5-1	NA	few	TRBJ2-2	TGCGCCAGCAGCTTGGTGGGGACTCGTTGGGGGACCGGGGAGCTGTTTTTT	CASSLVGTRWGTGELFF
TRBV6-5	TRBD1	NA	TRBJ2-1	TGTGCCAGCAGCCTTGGGACAGGGGGTCTCGATGAGCAGTTCTTC	CASSLGTGGLDEQFF
TRBV3-1/TRBV3-2	NA	few	TRBJ1-1	TGTGCCAGCAGCCAGCCCCGCCGGCTGAACACTGAAGCTTTCTTT	CASSQPRRLNTEAFF
TRBV5-1	TRBD2	NA	TRBJ2-7	TGCGCCAGCAGCCTTCGACTAGCGTCCTCGGCCTACGAGCAGTACTTC	CASSLRLASSAYEQYF
TRBV6-5	TRBD1	NA	TRBJ1-5	TGTGCCAGCAGTCGTGGACAGGTCAACCAGCCCCAGCATTTT	CASSRGQVNQPQHF
TRBV30	TRBD1	NA	TRBJ1-6	TGTGCCTGGAGTGTAAGGGACAGGGGGGTCTCCTATAATTCACCCCTCCACTTT	CAWSVRDRGVSYNSPLHF
TRBV3-1/TRBV3-2	NA	NA	TRBJ2-3	TGTGCCAGCAGCCAAGATCGAGCGGGTAGAATTAGCACAGATACGCAGTATTTT	CASSQDRAGRISTDTQYF
TRBV24-1	NA	NA	TRBJ2-5	TGTGCCACCAGTGATCAGCAAGAGACCCAGTACTTC	CATSDQQETQYF
TRBV11-2	NA	NA	TRBJ2-1	TGTGCCAGCAGCTTAGGTGGGGCGGGTTTGTACAATGAGCAGTTCTTC	CASSLGGAGLYNEQFF